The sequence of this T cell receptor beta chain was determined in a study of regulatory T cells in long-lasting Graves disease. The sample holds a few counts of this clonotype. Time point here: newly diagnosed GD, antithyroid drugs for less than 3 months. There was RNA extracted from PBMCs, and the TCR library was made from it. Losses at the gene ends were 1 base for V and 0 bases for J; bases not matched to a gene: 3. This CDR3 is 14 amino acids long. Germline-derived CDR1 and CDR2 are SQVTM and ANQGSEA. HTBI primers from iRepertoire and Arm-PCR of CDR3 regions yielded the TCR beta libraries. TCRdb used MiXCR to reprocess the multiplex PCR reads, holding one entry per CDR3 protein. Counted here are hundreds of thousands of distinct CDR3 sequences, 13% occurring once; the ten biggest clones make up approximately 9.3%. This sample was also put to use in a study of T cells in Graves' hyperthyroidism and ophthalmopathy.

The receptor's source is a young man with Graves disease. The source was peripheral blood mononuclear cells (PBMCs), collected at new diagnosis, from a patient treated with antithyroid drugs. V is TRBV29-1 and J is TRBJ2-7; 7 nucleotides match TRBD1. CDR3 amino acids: CSVEVGQSSYEQYF. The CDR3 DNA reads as TGCAGCGTTGAAGTGGGACAGAGCTCCTACGAGCAGTACTTC.